These 15 T cell receptor beta chains were sequenced from one sample in a study of T cell responses to AZD1222 COVID-19 vaccine. The repertoire was sequenced with immunoSEQ multiplex PCR; TCRdb's copy has only in-frame clones and lacks some. This table holds more than 150,000 clones, 85% to 95% found once. The material sequenced was peripheral blood, taken 28 days after the second AZD1222 dose. The receptor source for this set is an adult who received the AZD1222 COVID-19 vaccine.

V and J are TRBV10-3 and TRBJ2-7; TRBD1 matches 10 bases. CDR3 length equals 15 residues. Trimming at V came to 4 bases and at J to 2 bases, leaving 5 bases not matched to a gene. In germline, CDR1 is ENHRY, CDR2 SYGVKD. The CDR3 sequence: CAISADRGKTYEQYF. In nucleotides, the CDR3 is TGTGCCATCAGTGCGGACAGGGGGAAAACCTACGAGCAGTACTTC.

The rearrangement joins TRBV5-5 to TRBJ2-3; TRBD1 agrees at 7 bases. CDR3 length: 15 amino acids. Germline CDR1 is SGHKS and CDR2 is YYEKEE (reference sequence). V was pared by 3 bases and J by 1 base, with 5 bases of the junction left unmatched. The CDR3 coding sequence is TGTGCCAGCAGCTCATGGACAGGTGGCACAGATACGCAGTATTTT. It yields the protein CASSSWTGGTDTQYF.

The V and J genes are TRBV24-1 and TRBJ2-7, with 7 bases lining up with TRBD2. Germline loops: CDR1 KGHDR, CDR2 SFDVKD. This CDR3 comprises 16 residues. The J segment lost 2 bases and the V segment lost 3 bases, leaving 9 bases of the junction unmatched. Here the CDR3 reads CATSDESSGNPYEQYF. CDR3 sequence (DNA): TGTGCCACCAGTGATGAATCTAGCGGTAATCCCTACGAGCAGTACTTC.

J is TRBJ2-3 and V is TRBV12-3 or TRBV12-4, with D perhaps matching TRBD2 (5 bases). There are 13 residues in the CDR3. Deletions cut 2 bases from V and 4 bases from J, with 7 bases between. The DNA of the CDR3 is TGTGCCAGCAGTTTATTCGGGGCAGATACGCAGTATTTT. Translated: CASSLFGADTQYF.

V usage is TRBV3-1 (or the pseudogene TRBV3-2) and J usage is TRBJ1-5; D gene uncertain. V lost 4 bases and J 6 bases, leaving 19 bases between the germline ends. The germline gives CDR1 LGHDT, CDR2 YNNKEL (reference sequence). The CDR3 consists of 16 residues. In DNA, the CDR3 is TGTGCCAGCAGCCTTCGCTGGAAGGGCGGCGTTCAGCCCCAGCATTTT. Its translation: CASSLRWKGGVQPQHF.

The chain couples TRBV9 to TRBJ1-4; TRBD1 is a possible D gene (6 bases). CDR3 length equals 12 residues. Trimming took 10 bases from V and 4 from J, leaving 11 bases between them. The germline V gene has CDR1 SGDLS and CDR2 YYNGEE. In nucleotides, the CDR3 is TGTGCCGGTGGACAGAGTAATGAAAAACTGTTTTTT. This translates into CAGGQSNEKLFF. Variable domain in full (rest from reference TRBV9 and TRBJ1-4): DSGVTQTPKHLITATGQRVTLRCSPRSGDLSVYWYQQSLDQGLQFLIQYYNGEERAKGNILERFSAQQFPDLHSELNLSSLELGDSALYFCAGGQSNEKLFFGSGTQLSVL.

This chain links TRBV7-9 with TRBJ1-1, with TRBD1 as a possible D gene (5 bases). There are 14 residues in the CDR3. V lost 5 bases and J 2 bases, leaving 12 bases between the germline ends. CDR1 and CDR2 (germline): SEHNR, FQNEAQ (reference sequence). The CDR3 sequence is CASSELQGNTEAFF. CDR3 DNA sequence: TGTGCCAGCAGCGAGCTTCAGGGAAACACTGAAGCTTTCTTT.

This chain connects TRBV5-4 to TRBJ1-4; the match to TRBD1 covers 7 bases. The CDR3 length is 16 residues. Trimming at V came to 4 bases and at J to 3 bases, leaving 9 bases not matched to a gene. Germline CDR1 SGHNT, CDR2 YYREEE (reference sequence). The CDR3 loop reads CASSRDSGLSNEKLFF. The CDR3 DNA is TGTGCCAGCAGCCGGGACAGCGGCCTGTCTAATGAAAAACTGTTTTTT.

The chain employs TRBV24-1 and TRBJ1-2, with D possibly being TRBD1 (6 bases). The CDR3 is made up of 13 amino acids. Trimming stripped 1 base from V and 5 bases from J, with 7 bases between. Germline V gives CDR1 KGHDR, CDR2 SFDVKD. Here the CDR3 DNA reads TGTGCCACCAGTGATTTTAGGGGGTATGGCTACACCTTC. Translating gives CATSDFRGYGYTF.

This chain's CDR3 is CASSLASVSNQPQHF. CDR3 sequence (DNA): TGTGCCAGTAGCCTTGCGAGCGTCAGCAATCAGCCCCAGCATTTT. The rearrangement uses TRBV19 and TRBJ1-5; D gene uncertain. V dropped 6 bases and J dropped 1 base, with 13 bases sitting between them. The length of the CDR3 is 15 residues. Germline V gene lookup returns CDR1 LNHDA and CDR2 SQIVND (reference sequence).

This chain links TRBV29-1 with TRBJ1-6; no definite D call. Germline assignment: CDR1 SQVTM and CDR2 ANQGSEA. V was trimmed by 4 bases and J by 5 bases, leaving 6 bases between them. The CDR3 is 12 residues long. CDR3 residues: CSVGTDNSPLHF. DNA of the CDR3: TGCAGCGTTGGGACGGATAATTCACCCCTCCACTTT.

The chain carries TRBV5-1 and TRBJ2-1; 10 bases match TRBD2. Germline V CDR1 and CDR2: SGHRS, YFSETQ. The CDR3 has 21 residues. V lost 2 bases to trimming and J lost 1 base; unmatched junction nucleotides: 18. The CDR3 protein is CASSLVQASGGRANSYNEQFF. The DNA for the CDR3 is TGCGCCAGCAGCTTAGTTCAGGCTAGCGGGGGCCGAGCTAATTCCTACAATGAGCAGTTCTTC.

J is TRBJ2-1 and V is TRBV19, with 10 bases fitting TRBD2. The CDR3 is made up of 14 amino acids. Losses at the gene ends were 6 bases for V and 12 bases for J; bases not matched to a gene: 11. CDR1 and CDR2 from the germline V gene are LNHDA and SQIVND (reference sequence). The CDR3 loop reads CASRSGTSVPGQFF. The CDR3 DNA reads as TGTGCCAGTAGATCCGGGACTAGCGTCCCGGGGCAGTTCTTC.

This clone has only one observation. The chain joins TRBV28 to TRBJ2-1; D is ambiguous. With 5 bases removed from V and 5 bases from J, the gap between germline ends came to 13 bases. Germline CDR1 is MDHEN and CDR2 is SYDVKM. The CDR3 is 14 residues long. The CDR3 DNA reads as TGTGCCAGCAGTCTCTTGCAGACTGACAATGAGCAGTTCTTC. Translation gives CASSLLQTDNEQFF.

This chain connects TRBV7-6 to TRBJ2-7, with a weak D call TRBD1 (6 bases). The germline V gene has CDR1 SGHVS and CDR2 FNYEAQ. Deletions cut 6 bases from V and 6 bases from J, with 21 bases between. The length of the CDR3 is 15 residues. The CDR3 region has the DNA TGTGCCAGCAGTTCAAGCGGACAGAAGAGGAGCGAGCAGTACTTC. Its translation is CASSSSGQKRSEQYF.